The clone carrying this T cell receptor beta chain was counted ten times or more. Its antigen is undetermined. The CDR3 runs to 14 residues. V gave up 2 bases and J gave up 3 bases; unmatched junction bases: 1. TCR beta cDNA was reverse-transcribed from roughly 520 ng of total RNA. The reaction used a constant-region primer and ProtoScript II reverse transcriptase. Slightly modified ARM-PCR, run as three nested multiplex PCR rounds, produced the TCR beta libraries. The two initial PCR rounds, around 11 cycles each, used TRBV1-TRBV30 forward and C-beta reverse primers. TCRdb reanalysed the multiplex PCR reads using MiXCR and keeps one entry per CDR3 protein. Among around 210,000 distinct CDR3 sequences listed, 65% were seen once. The sample is drawn from a study of tumor-infiltrating lymphocytes in primary liver carcinoma. Broader study findings: Tumors carried a top-250-clone fraction significantly exceeding that of blood (p = 0.039). Less overlap was seen in tumor-adjacent and tumor-blood pairs than in tumor region pairs.

Germline DNA was also extracted, and blood RNA was taken from unsorted whole blood. Infection with HBV was chronic in patients; they were treatment-naive. The V gene is TRBV12-3 or TRBV12-4, the J gene TRBJ2-1; 7 nucleotides match TRBD1. The sample comprised peripheral blood. This TCR came from an older woman with primary liver carcinoma and hepatitis B virus infection. The CDR3 reads CASSLRDSYNEQFF. The CDR3 DNA reads as TGTGCCAGCAGTTTAAGGGACAGCTACAATGAGCAGTTCTTC.